This T cell receptor (beta chain) comes out of a study of patients and donors after allogeneic stem cell transplantation. This clonotype has only a few counts. The CDR3 sequence is 20 residues long. Germline CDR1 and CDR2: SGHRS and YFSETQ. Trimming at V came to 1 base and at J to 0 bases, leaving 10 bases not matched to a gene. TCRdb called the RT-PCR reads again in MiXCR, with one record for every CDR3 protein. This table holds 800,000 to 1,000,000 distinct CDR3 sequences, 15% to 20% found once. The sample was blood, either unsorted or a sorted T cell fraction (not recorded which). The rearrangement links TRBV5-1 to TRBJ2-1; the match to TRBD2 covers 13 bases. This receptor was obtained from a human donor who was either an allogeneic HSCT recipient or a stem cell or donor lymphocyte infusion donor (not recorded which). It is not recorded whose cells these are; they may come from a transplant donor. The CDR3 region has the DNA TGCGCCAGCAGCTTGAATGGTCCGACTAGCGGGAGGAGCTCCTACAATGAGCAGTTCTTC. Translated, it gives CASSLNGPTSGRSSYNEQFF.